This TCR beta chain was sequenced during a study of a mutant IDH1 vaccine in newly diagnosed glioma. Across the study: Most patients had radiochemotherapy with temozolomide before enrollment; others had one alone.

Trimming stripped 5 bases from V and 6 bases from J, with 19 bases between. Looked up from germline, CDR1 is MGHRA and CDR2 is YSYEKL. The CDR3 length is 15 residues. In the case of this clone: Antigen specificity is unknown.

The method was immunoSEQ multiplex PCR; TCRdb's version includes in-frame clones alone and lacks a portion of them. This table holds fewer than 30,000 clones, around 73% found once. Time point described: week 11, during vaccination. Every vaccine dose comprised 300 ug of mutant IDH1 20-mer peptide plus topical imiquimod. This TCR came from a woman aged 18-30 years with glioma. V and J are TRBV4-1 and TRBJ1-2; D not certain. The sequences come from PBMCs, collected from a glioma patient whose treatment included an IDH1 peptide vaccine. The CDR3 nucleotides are TGCGCCAGCAGCACAACAGAGACGGCTTTGGATGGCTACACCTTC. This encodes CASSTTETALDGYTF.